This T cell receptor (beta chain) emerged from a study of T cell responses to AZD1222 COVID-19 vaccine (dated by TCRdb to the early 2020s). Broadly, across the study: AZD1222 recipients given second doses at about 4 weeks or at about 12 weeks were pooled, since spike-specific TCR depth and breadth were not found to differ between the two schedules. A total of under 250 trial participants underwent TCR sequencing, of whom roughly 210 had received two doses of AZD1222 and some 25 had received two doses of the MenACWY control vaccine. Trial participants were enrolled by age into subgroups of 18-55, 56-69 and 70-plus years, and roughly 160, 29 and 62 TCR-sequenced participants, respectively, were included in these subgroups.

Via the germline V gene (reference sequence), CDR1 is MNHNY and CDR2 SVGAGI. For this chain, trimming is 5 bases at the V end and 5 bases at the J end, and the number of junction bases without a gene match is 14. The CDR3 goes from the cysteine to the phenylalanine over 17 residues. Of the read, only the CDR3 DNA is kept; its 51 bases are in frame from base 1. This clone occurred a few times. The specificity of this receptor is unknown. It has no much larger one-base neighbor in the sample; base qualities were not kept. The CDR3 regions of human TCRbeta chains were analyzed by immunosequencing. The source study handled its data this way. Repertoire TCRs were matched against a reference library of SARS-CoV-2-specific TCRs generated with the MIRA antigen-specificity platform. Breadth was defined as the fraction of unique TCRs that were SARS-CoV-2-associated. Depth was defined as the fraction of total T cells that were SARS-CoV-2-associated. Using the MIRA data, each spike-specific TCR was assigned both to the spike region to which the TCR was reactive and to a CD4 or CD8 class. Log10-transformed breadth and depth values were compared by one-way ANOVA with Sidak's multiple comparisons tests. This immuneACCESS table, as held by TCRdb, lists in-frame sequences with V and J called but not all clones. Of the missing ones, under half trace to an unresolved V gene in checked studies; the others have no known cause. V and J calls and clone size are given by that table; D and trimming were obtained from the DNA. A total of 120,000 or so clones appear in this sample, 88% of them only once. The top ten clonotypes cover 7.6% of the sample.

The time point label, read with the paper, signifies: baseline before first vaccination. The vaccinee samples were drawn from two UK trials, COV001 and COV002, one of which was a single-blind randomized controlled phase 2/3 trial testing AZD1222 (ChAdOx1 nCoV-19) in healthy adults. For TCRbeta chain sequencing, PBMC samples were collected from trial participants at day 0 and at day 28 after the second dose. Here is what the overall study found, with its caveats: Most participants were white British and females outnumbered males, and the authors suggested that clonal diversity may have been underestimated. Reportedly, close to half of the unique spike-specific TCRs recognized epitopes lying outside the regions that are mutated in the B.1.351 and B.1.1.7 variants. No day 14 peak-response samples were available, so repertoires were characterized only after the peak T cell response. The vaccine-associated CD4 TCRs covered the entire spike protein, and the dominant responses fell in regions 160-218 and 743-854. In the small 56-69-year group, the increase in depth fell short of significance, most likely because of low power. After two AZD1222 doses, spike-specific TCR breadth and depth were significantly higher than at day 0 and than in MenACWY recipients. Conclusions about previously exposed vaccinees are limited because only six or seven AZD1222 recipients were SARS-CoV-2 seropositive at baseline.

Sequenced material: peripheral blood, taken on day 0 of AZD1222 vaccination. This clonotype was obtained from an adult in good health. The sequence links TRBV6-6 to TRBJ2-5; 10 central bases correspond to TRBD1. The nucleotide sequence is TGTGCCAGCAGTCCCCGTCGGGGACAGGGGTCGGTGGAGACCCAGTACTTC. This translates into CASSPRRGQGSVETQYF.